This entry concerns a single T cell receptor beta chain. These data are taken from a study of radiation and T cells in renal cell carcinoma. Deletions cut 2 bases from V and 2 bases from J, with 10 bases between. Germline V gene lookup returns CDR1 SGHTA and CDR2 FQGTGA. The CDR3 is 15 amino acids. Clones were read by immunoSEQ multiplex PCR, and TCRdb kept only the in-frame ones, dropping some. There are around 60,000 clones in the sample; roughly 79% occur only once, and over 6% lies in the top ten. Time point here: blood 2 weeks post-SBRT. Treatment: 15 Gy SBRT to primary tumor, nephrectomy 4 weeks later.

Sample: blood, taken from a patient whose treatment included radiotherapy and nephrectomy. This chain uses TRBV7-3 with TRBJ2-1; D is unclear. The TCR was taken from a man aged 55 to 70 with renal cell carcinoma. The CDR3 DNA follows: TGTGCCAGCAGCTTAGGACGCCTTACCTACAATGAGCAGTTCTTC. This translates into CASSLGRLTYNEQFF.